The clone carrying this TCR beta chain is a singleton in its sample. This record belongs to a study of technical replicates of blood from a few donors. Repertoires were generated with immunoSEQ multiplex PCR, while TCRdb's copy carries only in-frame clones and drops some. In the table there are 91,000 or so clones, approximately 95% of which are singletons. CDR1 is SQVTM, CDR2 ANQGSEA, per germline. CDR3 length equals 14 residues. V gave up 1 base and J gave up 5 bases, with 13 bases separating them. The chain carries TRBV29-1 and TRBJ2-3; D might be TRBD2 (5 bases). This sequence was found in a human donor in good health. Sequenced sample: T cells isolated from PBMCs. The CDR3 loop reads CSVEGRDYGDTQYF. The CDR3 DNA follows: TGCAGCGTTGAAGGCAGAGACTACGGAGATACGCAGTATTTT.